The 17 T cell receptor beta chains presented below share a single source sample, sequenced in a study of T cell responses to AZD1222 COVID-19 vaccine. Only in-frame clones appear in the TCRdb table, and some are missing; sequencing was by immunoSEQ multiplex PCR. The top ten hold more than 0.8% of the sample, which has some 150,000 clones, approximately 93% seen once. The material was peripheral blood, obtained on day 0 of MenACWY control vaccination. All receptors derive from an adult in good health.

The chain employs TRBV19 and TRBJ2-3; 12 bases match TRBD1. J gave up 5 bases and V 0 bases, and 9 bases lay outside the gene matches. CDR3 length equals 18 residues. Germline CDR1 reads LNHDA; CDR2 reads SQIVND (reference sequence). The chain's CDR3 is CASSIDAPGQGAKDTQYF. The CDR3 DNA sequence: TGTGCCAGTAGTATAGATGCTCCGGGACAGGGGGCTAAAGATACGCAGTATTTT.

V usage is TRBV5-1 and J usage is TRBJ1-1; 7 bases fit TRBD1. The CDR3 covers 14 residues. With V trimmed by 3 bases and J by 0 bases, 2 bases remained unmatched. CDR1 and CDR2 (germline): SGHRS, YFSETQ. The DNA of the CDR3 is TGCGCCAGCAGCTCGGGACAGATGAACACTGAAGCTTTCTTT. Its protein product is CASSSGQMNTEAFF.

The V call is TRBV18, the J call TRBJ1-5, with D unclear. V lost 0 bases and J lost 7, with 4 bases in between. This CDR3 has 12 residues. Germline lookup yields CDR1 KGHSH and CDR2 LQKENI. This CDR3 reads CASSPPGQPQHF. The CDR3 DNA reads as TGTGCCAGCTCACCACCGGGCCAGCCCCAGCATTTT.

This clone occurred once. V usage is TRBV7-9 and J usage is TRBJ2-3; 7 bases map to TRBD2. The V gene's germline CDR1 is SEHNR and CDR2 FQNEAQ (reference sequence). After removal of 1 base from V and 5 bases from J, the junction contained 12 bases not matched to a gene. CDR3 size: 17 residues. The CDR3: CASSLGGLRGRGDTQYF. The CDR3 nucleotides are TGTGCCAGCAGCTTAGGAGGGTTGCGGGGGAGAGGAGATACGCAGTATTTT.

The chain links TRBV18 to TRBJ2-7; maybe TRBD2 (6 bases). The V gene lost 5 bases and the J gene lost 6 bases, with 14 bases spanning the gap. CDR1 is KGHSH, CDR2 LQKENI, per germline. The CDR3 covers 13 residues. The chain's CDR3 is CASSSTSAGEQYF. The CDR3 DNA reads TGTGCCAGCTCATCGACTAGTGCTGGCGAGCAGTACTTC.

This CDR3 reads CASSLNPFDRGRGYTF. The CDR3 DNA reads TGTGCCAGCAGCTTAAACCCGTTCGACAGGGGGCGTGGCTACACCTTC. V and J are TRBV5-6 and TRBJ1-2, with 10 bases lining up with TRBD1. Germline V gene lookup returns CDR1 SGHDT and CDR2 YYEEEE. V trimming: 2 bases; J trimming: 7 bases; junction bases outside the gene matches: 11. CDR3 length equals 16 residues.

The CDR3 here is CASSIPGQGANGQYF. CDR3 nucleotides: TGTGCCAGTAGTATTCCGGGACAGGGGGCGAACGGGCAGTACTTC. This rearrangement joins TRBV19 to TRBJ2-7, with 12 bases matching TRBD1. Germline V gene lookup returns CDR1 LNHDA and CDR2 SQIVND (reference sequence). This CDR3 is built from 15 residues. V dropped 3 bases and J dropped 9; count of bases not matched to a gene: 9.

The chain couples TRBV19 to TRBJ1-2, with 7 bases that match TRBD1. Losses at the gene ends were 6 bases for V and 8 bases for J; bases not matched to a gene: 18. Germline CDR1 reads LNHDA; CDR2 reads SQIVND (reference sequence). The CDR3 is 16 amino acids. Written as DNA, the CDR3 is TGTGCCAGTAGGCCAAAAACGGGACAGACGTGGTGGGGCTACACCTTC. Amino acid sequence: CASRPKTGQTWWGYTF.

The chain recombines TRBV5-1 with TRBJ2-7; D is undetermined. V lost 0 bases, J lost 0 bases, and 13 bases lay in between. Germline CDR1 reads SGHRS; CDR2 reads YFSETQ. This CDR3 has 16 amino acids. The CDR3 loop is CASSLEGFRSSYEQYF. CDR3 sequence (DNA): TGCGCCAGCAGCTTGGAGGGCTTCAGGAGCTCCTACGAGCAGTACTTC.

V is TRBV7-8 and J is TRBJ2-2, with a tentative D call TRBD2 (7 bases). The germline CDR1 and CDR2 sequences are SGHVS and FQNEAQ. CDR3 length: 17 residues. V lost 5 bases, J lost 6 bases, and 22 bases lay in between. CDR3 residues: CASSTPGGLGGAGELFF. DNA of the CDR3: TGTGCCAGCAGCACCCCGGGGGGACTCGGGGGCGCCGGGGAGCTGTTTTTT.

This clone was found once. The gene calls are TRBV19 and TRBJ2-1; TRBD2 might be the D (5 bases). The germline V gene encodes CDR1 LNHDA and CDR2 SQIVND (reference sequence). CDR3 length: 15 amino acids. Trimming removed 5 bases from V and 4 bases from J, with 15 bases in between. CDR3 region: CASSSRSGEYNEQFF. The CDR3 DNA reads as TGTGCCAGTAGTTCCCGGAGCGGAGAATACAATGAGCAGTTCTTC. Combining the CDR3 with reference TRBV19 and TRBJ2-1 gives the whole variable domain DGGITQSPKYLFRKEGQNVTLSCEQNLNHDAMYWYRQDPGQGLRLIYYSQIVNDFQKGDIAEGYSVSREKKESFPLTVTSAQKNPTAFYLCASSSRSGEYNEQFFGPGTRLTVL.

V usage is TRBV2 and J usage is TRBJ1-1, with D hard to call. The germline gives CDR1 SNHLY, CDR2 FYNNEI. The CDR3 totals 14 residues. V shed 4 bases and J shed 2 bases, with 11 bases lying between them. In DNA, the CDR3 is TGTGCCAGCAGTGCCTTAGTTCCAAACACTGAAGCTTTCTTT. This codes for CASSALVPNTEAFF.

This sequence joins TRBV18 and TRBJ1-3; D may be TRBD1 (5 bases). The length of the CDR3 is 19 residues. Germline V gene sequence: CDR1 KGHSH, CDR2 LQKENI. V dropped 6 bases and J dropped 0 bases, with 24 bases sitting between them. CDR3 sequence (DNA): TGTGCCAGCTCTCAAACAGCGAGGGGACCCGCTGACTCTGGAAACACCATATATTTT. Protein: CASSQTARGPADSGNTIYF.

This chain joins TRBV9 and TRBJ2-1, with TRBD2 matching 12 bases. The CDR3 totals 15 residues. Germline V gives CDR1 SGDLS, CDR2 YYNGEE. The J segment lost 7 bases and the V segment lost 0 bases, leaving 2 bases of the junction unmatched. The CDR3 DNA follows: TGTGCCAGCAGCGTAGTTGGACTAGCGGGAAATGAGCAGTTCTTC. Translated, it gives CASSVVGLAGNEQFF. Supplemented by reference TRBV9 and TRBJ2-1, the full variable domain reads DSGVTQTPKHLITATGQRVTLRCSPRSGDLSVYWYQQSLDQGLQFLIQYYNGEERAKGNILERFSAQQFPDLHSELNLSSLELGDSALYFCASSVVGLAGNEQFFGPGTRLTVL.

The chain uses TRBV10-3 and TRBJ1-6, with 8 bases that match TRBD1. Germline trimming cut 6 bases from V and 6 bases from J; bases unmatched to any gene: 10. CDR3 length equals 16 residues. Germline CDR1 reads ENHRY; CDR2 reads SYGVKD. The CDR3 DNA is TGTGCCATCAGGGCCGGGACAGGAACCTCTAATTCACCCCTCCACTTT. Translation gives CAIRAGTGTSNSPLHF.

The CDR3 loop reads CASSPPGTRGTYEQYF. The CDR3 DNA sequence: TGTGCCAGCAGCCCCCCCGGTACCAGGGGCACCTACGAGCAGTACTTC. V usage is TRBV11-2 and J usage is TRBJ2-7; D is possibly TRBD1 (6 bases). V was pared by 5 bases and J by 2 bases, with 19 bases between. The CDR3 sequence is 16 residues long. Per the germline V gene, CDR1 is SGHAT and CDR2 is FQNNGV.

This chain connects TRBV6-2 or TRBV6-3 to TRBJ1-5, with D maybe TRBD1 (5 bases). V was trimmed by 2 bases and J by 9 bases, leaving 20 bases between them. The germline V gene encodes CDR1 MNHEY and CDR2 SVGEGT. This CDR3 region has 16 residues. CDR3 DNA: TGTGCCAGCAGTTACCGTCCAGGGTTGGTCCAGGGGCCCCAGCATTTT. Its protein is CASSYRPGLVQGPQHF.